Listed below are T cell receptor beta chains from one sample, sequenced in a study of shared clonotypes between healthy human individuals. Sequenced by immunoSEQ multiplex PCR; TCRdb stores in-frame clones only, minus some. This table has about 1.1 million clones, 70% to 85% appearing once. Sequencing was performed on memory CD4+ T cells from PBMCs. The receptors here all came from a man aged 18 to 29 in good health. Some clones in this sample may be carry-over from other donors' samples. Both conserved end residues are part of each CDR3. D genes are given only for firm matches. Only some rows state a clone size, as once, few, many or a class for expanded clones.

d_gene | j_gene | v_gene | abundance | CDR3aa | CDR3nt
- | TRBJ2-5 | TRBV28 | - | CASSPGTLQETQYF | TGTGCCAGCAGTCCGGGGACCCTCCAAGAGACCCAGTACTTC
TRBD2 | TRBJ2-7 | TRBV6-5 | - | CASSVAGSSYEQYF | TGTGCCAGCAGCGTAGCGGGAAGCTCCTACGAGCAGTACTTC
- | TRBJ2-7 | TRBV6-6 | few | CASSYSGSYEQYF | TGTGCCAGCAGTTACTCCGGGTCCTACGAGCAGTACTTC
- | TRBJ1-2 | TRBV4-2 | - | CASSQDRGGFYGYTF | TGTGCCAGCAGCCAAGATAGGGGGGGGTTCTATGGCTACACCTTC
TRBD2 | TRBJ2-1 | TRBV2 | - | CASREGGRSHEQFF | TGTGCCAGCAGGGAAGGCGGGAGAAGCCATGAGCAGTTCTTC
TRBD2 | TRBJ2-6 | TRBV5-1 | - | CASRTGFRLAGFSGANVLTF | TGCGCCAGCAGAACAGGGTTCAGACTAGCGGGATTCTCTGGGGCCAACGTCCTGACTTTC
TRBD1 | TRBJ2-5 | TRBV29-1 | - | CSVGQGSAETQYF | TGCAGCGTAGGACAGGGGTCGGCAGAGACCCAGTACTTC
- | TRBJ1-2 | TRBV30 | - | CAGPKNYGYTF | TGTGCCGGGCCTAAGAACTATGGCTACACCTTC
TRBD1 | TRBJ1-1 | TRBV7-2 | - | CASSPHQGAVNTEAFF | TGTGCCAGCAGCCCTCACCAGGGGGCTGTGAACACTGAAGCTTTCTTT
- | TRBJ2-5 | TRBV7-3 | - | CASSNSAQETQYF | TGTGCCAGCAGTAATAGCGCGCAAGAGACCCAGTACTTC
TRBD2 | TRBJ2-5 | TRBV28 | - | CASRLGGSGGETQYF | TGTGCCAGCAGACTCGGCGGGAGTGGTGGGGAGACCCAGTACTTC
TRBD1 | TRBJ1-2 | TRBV5-4 | few | CASSITGTGGGYTF | TGTGCCAGCAGTATTACCGGGACAGGGGGCGGCTACACCTTC
TRBD1 | TRBJ1-1 | TRBV29-1 | few | CSVAPTGRDTEAFF | TGCAGCGTTGCCCCGACAGGGAGGGACACTGAAGCTTTCTTT
- | TRBJ2-2 | TRBV29-1 | - | CSGAGHTGELFF | TGCTCGGGGGCCGGACACACCGGGGAGCTGTTTTTT
TRBD1 | TRBJ2-7 | TRBV18 | - | CASSPPEDRAHEQYF | TGTGCCAGCTCACCACCGGAGGACAGGGCCCACGAGCAGTACTTC
TRBD2 | TRBJ2-3 | TRBV11-3 | - | CASSYGLAGDTQYF | TGTGCCAGCAGCTACGGACTAGCGGGTGATACGCAGTATTTT
- | TRBJ2-2 | TRBV7-2 | - | CASSQVVVRNTGELFF | TGTGCCAGCAGCCAGGTGGTAGTTCGAAACACCGGGGAGCTGTTTTTT
- | TRBJ2-4 | TRBV5-4 | - | CASSSTPGPENIQYF | TGTGCCAGCAGCTCGACCCCGGGCCCAGAGAACATTCAGTACTTC
- | TRBJ2-3 | TRBV15 | - | CATSRDPRGQSSTDTQYF | TGTGCCACCAGCAGAGATCCGCGGGGACAGTCTAGCACAGATACGCAGTATTTT
TRBD1 | TRBJ2-2 | TRBV28 | - | CASRTGGGELFF | TGTGCCAGCAGAACAGGGGGCGGGGAGCTGTTTTTT
- | TRBJ1-2 | TRBV28 | - | CASSPTDSRPVHF | TGTGCCAGCAGCCCCACGGACAGCCGGCCTGTACACTTC
- | TRBJ2-3 | TRBV7-9 | - | CASSLGSTDTQYF | TGTGCCAGCAGCTTAGGCAGCACAGATACGCAGTATTTT
- | TRBJ2-3 | TRBV7-9 | once | CASSSKRTGDRGDTDTQYF | TGTGCCAGCAGCTCTAAAAGGACGGGGGACAGAGGGGACACAGATACGCAGTATTTT
- | TRBJ2-7 | TRBV10-2 | - | CASSAPGWAVTYEQYF | TGCGCCAGCAGCGCCCCAGGATGGGCCGTAACCTACGAGCAGTACTTC
TRBD1 | TRBJ1-4 | TRBV19 | - | CASSPVTGRGREKLFF | TGTGCCAGTAGTCCCGTGACAGGGCGAGGACGTGAAAAACTGTTTTTT
- | TRBJ2-7 | TRBV5-4 | - | CASSLYGEQYF | TGTGCCAGCAGCTTGTACGGCGAGCAGTACTTC
TRBD2 | TRBJ2-3 | TRBV5-1 | - | CASSLGLAGAWDTQYF | TGCGCCAGCAGCTTGGGACTAGCGGGAGCATGGGATACGCAGTATTTT
- | TRBJ2-4 | TRBV7-9 | - | CASSWARALAKNIQYF | TGTGCCAGCAGCTGGGCGAGGGCCTTAGCCAAAAACATTCAGTACTTC
TRBD1 | TRBJ2-5 | TRBV19 | - | CASSIGRGQETQYF | TGTGCCAGTAGTATTGGCAGGGGGCAAGAGACCCAGTACTTC
TRBD1 | TRBJ2-7 | TRBV10-3 | few | CATGTALNSYEQYF | TGTGCCACCGGGACAGCTTTAAACTCCTACGAGCAGTACTTC
TRBD2 | TRBJ2-1 | TRBV5-1 | - | CASSLAVREGGEQFF | TGCGCCAGCAGCTTGGCCGTGCGGGAGGGAGGTGAGCAGTTCTTC
- | TRBJ1-5 | TRBV2 | - | CASSEWGRDQPQHF | TGTGCCAGCAGTGAATGGGGGCGGGATCAGCCCCAGCATTTT
- | TRBJ2-2 | TRBV11-3 | few | CASSWTHYGELFF | TGTGCCAGCAGCTGGACCCACTACGGGGAGCTGTTTTTT
TRBD1 | TRBJ2-3 | TRBV4-3 | - | CASSRTTGGAGTDTQYF | TGCGCCAGCAGCCGGACGACAGGGGGCGCCGGCACAGATACGCAGTATTTT
- | TRBJ2-7 | TRBV29-1 | - | CSVVGLGTYEQYF | TGCAGCGTCGTCGGATTAGGAACCTACGAGCAGTACTTC
TRBD2 | TRBJ2-1 | TRBV10-3 | - | CAISEPGGGSYNEQFF | TGTGCCATCAGTGAGCCCGGGGGGGGCTCCTACAATGAGCAGTTCTTC
- | TRBJ2-7 | TRBV21-1 | once | CASSRSPGLADRCEQYF | TGTGCCAGCAGCAGGTCCCCGGGACTAGCGGACCGTTGCGAGCAGTACTTC
- | TRBJ2-1 | TRBV7-6 | - | CASSLLYNEQFF | TGTGCCAGCAGCTTATTATACAATGAGCAGTTCTTC
TRBD2 | TRBJ2-2 | TRBV4-3 | - | CASSQDYSASGSRELFF | TGCGCCAGCAGCCAAGATTACTCGGCTAGCGGGAGTAGGGAGCTGTTTTTT
- | TRBJ1-5 | TRBV6-5 | few | CASSYSASPRFAQHF | TGTGCCAGCAGTTACTCCGCCAGCCCTCGCTTTGCCCAGCATTTT
- | TRBJ2-1 | TRBV5-4 | - | CASSSPEGRIGDYNEQFF | TGTGCCAGCAGCTCCCCAGAGGGCAGGATTGGGGATTACAATGAGCAGTTCTTC
- | TRBJ2-3 | TRBV11-2 | once | CASSPVGTDTQYF | TGTGCCAGCAGCCCCGTAGGGACAGATACGCAGTATTTT
TRBD1 | TRBJ1-2 | TRBV9 | once | CASSSQRTGGYGYTF | TGTGCCAGCAGCTCCCAACGGACAGGGGGCTATGGCTACACCTTC
TRBD1 | TRBJ2-7 | TRBV28 | - | CASSPRQGPSTQQYF | TGTGCCAGCAGTCCCCGACAGGGGCCCTCTACCCAGCAGTACTTC
- | TRBJ2-7 | TRBV7-2 | - | CASSWEVRSSYEQYF | TGTGCCAGCAGCTGGGAGGTGAGGAGCTCCTACGAGCAGTACTTC
TRBD2 | TRBJ2-3 | TRBV11-2 | - | CASTRSREGRGTDTQYF | TGTGCCAGCACCAGGTCCAGGGAGGGCCGGGGCACAGATACGCAGTATTTT
- | TRBJ2-4 | TRBV28 | - | CASLSGNQNIQYF | TGTGCCAGTCTTTCCGGGAATCAAAACATTCAGTACTTC
- | TRBJ1-5 | TRBV25-1 | few | CASSTSNQPQHF | TGTGCCAGCAGTACTAGCAATCAGCCCCAGCATTTT
- | TRBJ1-2 | TRBV4-1 | - | CASSPQGVYGYTF | TGCGCCAGCAGCCCCCAGGGAGTCTATGGCTACACCTTC
TRBD1 | TRBJ1-4 | TRBV19 | - | CASRTGGSGGKLFF | TGTGCCAGTAGAACAGGGGGCAGCGGAGGAAAACTGTTTTTT
TRBD1 | TRBJ2-7 | TRBV18 | - | CASSGTGGSYEQYF | TGTGCCAGCTCAGGGACAGGGGGGTCCTACGAGCAGTACTTC